This T cell receptor beta chain appears in the sequencing data of a study of cytomegalovirus exposure and HLA in healthy donors. Study-level points and caveats: Across all donors, roughly uniform sequencing depth was an assumption of the presence/absence analyses. Analysis performed later showed TCR beta chains linked to HLA being more clonally expanded than equally common others. Accurate prediction of most subjects' HLA-A and HLA-B alleles from TCR beta sequences was reported.

A multiplex PCR was run with 60 Vbeta primers and 13 Jbeta primers. The authors' processing: The count from a later analysis was about 80 million unique TCR beta chains, some 12 million of them shared. TCRdb's table, derived via immunoSEQ multiplex PCR, lists solely in-frame clones and lacks some. Clonal size and the V and J genes are those of that table, whereas D and trimming came from the DNA. The sample gives 35,000 to 40,000 clones, around 49% of which show up once; 6.2% is in the top ten. V trimming: 3 bases; J trimming: 8 bases; junction bases outside the gene matches: 4. This CDR3 has 14 residues. The germline gives CDR1 MNHNS, CDR2 SASEGT. A word on this clone: Its specificity is not known.

Sequences were obtained from PBMCs. The TCR sequence derives from a woman between 40 and 55 years old in good health and CMV-seropositive. The rearrangement links TRBV6-1 to TRBJ1-6, with 7 bases matching TRBD1. The CDR3 DNA sequence: TGTGCCAGCAGTGAGCGCAGGGGGGATTCACCCCTCCACTTT. Encoded protein: CASSERRGDSPLHF.